This record covers a single T cell receptor (beta chain). In its sample, this clonotype was seen many times. The antigen this receptor binds is unknown. It has no much larger one-base neighbor in the sample; base qualities were not kept. The label giving this sample's treatment or condition can be read as: live attenuated yellow fever vaccine strain. At each blood-draw timepoint, two biological replicates of bulk PBMCs were collected. PBMCs were isolated from peripheral blood using a standard Ficoll-Paque protocol. RNA was extracted with TriZol from bulk PBMCs, CD4 and CD8 fractions, and dextramer-positive and dextramer-negative fractions. This specimen comes from a study of T cells after yellow fever vaccination (dated by TCRdb to about 2019). In terms of the full investigation: Libraries from fractions with low cell numbers were prepared with the SMART-Seq v4 Ultra Low Input RNA kit. Bulk TCR alpha and beta repertoires were sequenced longitudinally to track T-cell clones before and after primary and booster YFV17D yellow fever vaccination. Two healthy male donors, one aged 18 to 30 and one aged 30 to 39 years, were included in the cohort. Blood samples were taken at several timepoints before and after primary and secondary immunization, and bulk PBMC replicates and cell subsets were isolated.

V and J are truncated by 0 bases and 4 bases respectively, leaving an intervening sequence of 7 bases. CDR1 and CDR2, per the germline V gene, are SGDLS and YYNGEE. From its cysteine to its phenylalanine, the CDR3 spans 13 amino acids. The DNA shown is the 39-base CDR3, in frame from base 1. Study-level results and caveats: Because abundant contaminating clonotypes from the bulk population could be contained in FACS-sorted repertoires, computational filtering was required. The study included only two donors, which limits how far the findings can be generalized. A small share of clonotypes was detected in both CD4 and CD8 compartments, with the overlap likely arising from convergent recombination. Compared with the primary T-cell response, the secondary T-cell response was weaker but faster, peaking on day 5 rather than day 15. Most clones expanded after primary vaccination were re-detected after the booster (96% of CD4 and roughly 85% of CD8), suggesting broad memory maintenance.

Synthesis of TCR cDNA relied on 5'RACE template switching, a step that introduced a universal primer site along with unique molecular identifiers. cDNA synthesis was primed from both the TCR alpha and TCR beta constant segments. Library amplification used two PCR steps, and the second PCR step added sample barcodes and sequencing adapters. Libraries were sequenced on Illumina HiSeq 2500 (2x100 bp) or NovaSeq (2x150 bp). Concerning the study's data processing: MIGEC was used to demultiplex reads and collapse the reads into UMI consensus sequences, and MiXCR was used for V(D)J alignment. Clonotypes responding to the vaccine were identified with edgeR on replicate PBMC samples, with the criteria of FDR below 0.01 and a log2 fold change above 5 up to day 15. Each bulk clonotype was labeled CD4 or CD8 based on which sequenced repertoire, CD4 or CD8, contained the clonotype at higher abundance. TCRdb reran the public reads through fastp at Q25 and MiXCR, keeping productive beta chains. Duplicate CDR3 protein sequences are folded into a single record with the most common DNA and genes. None of the V and J calls come from the authors' own analysis; TCRdb made them. The sample contains approximately 510,000 distinct CDR3 sequences, just over 20% of them found a single time. The leading ten clones occupy about 17% of the sample.

Sequencing was performed on PBMCs, taken 20 to 25 days after the first yellow fever vaccination. The chain joins TRBV9 to TRBJ2-5; TRBD1 is possibly the D segment (5 matching bases). The TCR was taken from a man aged 18-30 years who received the YFV17D yellow fever vaccine. The CDR3 is CASSVGQGETQYF. The DNA sequence is as follows: TGTGCCAGCAGCGTAGGGCAGGGAGAGACCCAGTACTTC.